Here is one TCR beta chain with its context. The CDR3 is 18 amino acids. CDR1 and CDR2 (germline): SGHDT, YYEEEE. Trimming shortened V by 4 bases and J by 8 bases, and 25 bases separated the two germline ends. The sample comes from a study of shared T cell receptors in the human thymus. Only in-frame clones appear in the TCRdb table, and some are missing; sequencing was by immunoSEQ multiplex PCR. The sample carries 700,000 or so clones, approximately 85% recorded once. The data were also submitted as part of a second study, on human thymus T cells. According to that study: Immunologically healthy infants in Finland undergoing congenital heart defect surgery were the donors. Thymic material originated from resections removed in the course of corrective heart surgery. An apparent bias in V and J gene usage was seen in thymic and blood repertoires. Related studies found that unrelated individuals share highly overlapping thymic repertoires.

The rearrangement joins TRBV5-6 to TRBJ1-6; D may be TRBD1 (5 bases). Sequences were obtained from thymocytes. This sequence originates from a girl in the first two years of life with a congenital heart defect. The CDR3 loop reads CASSLPPRGPVIDSPLHF. The CDR3 DNA is TGTGCCAGCAGCCTTCCTCCTAGGGGCCCCGTTATAGATTCACCCCTCCACTTT.